Below, one T cell receptor (beta chain) is given with its context. Germline CDR1 reads SGHTA; CDR2 reads FQGTGA. V gave up 10 bases and J gave up 2 bases, with 30 bases separating them. The CDR3 loop spans 18 amino acids. Using immunoSEQ multiplex PCR, the repertoire was profiled, and TCRdb retains in-frame clones only, with some absent. Of hundreds of thousands of clones listed, approximately 91% are singletons. The data belong to a study of blood T cell repertoires in COVID-19. The TCR originated in a middle-aged woman who had recovered from COVID-19. This chain links TRBV7-3 with TRBJ2-7, with a tentative D call TRBD2 (9 bases). Material: PBMCs or T cells enriched from blood (not recorded which). Here the CDR3 DNA reads TGTGCCATTAGACTGGACAGGGTAAGGGCTAGCGGGACCTACGAGCAGTACTTC. Translating gives CAIRLDRVRASGTYEQYF.